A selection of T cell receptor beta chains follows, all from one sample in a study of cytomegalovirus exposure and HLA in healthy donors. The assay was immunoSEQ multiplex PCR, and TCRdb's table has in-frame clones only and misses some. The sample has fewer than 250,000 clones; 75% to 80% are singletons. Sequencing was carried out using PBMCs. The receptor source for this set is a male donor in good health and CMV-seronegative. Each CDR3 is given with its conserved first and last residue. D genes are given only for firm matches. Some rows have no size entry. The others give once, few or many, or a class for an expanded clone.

DNA: TGCGCCAGCAGCCGAACAGGGCCAGAGAATGAAAAACTGTTTTTT
CDR3: CASSRTGPENEKLFF
size: few
V: TRBV5-1
D: .
J: TRBJ1-4

DNA: TGTGCCAGCAGCCCCACCGGACAGGGCAAAGAGACCCAGTACTTC
CDR3: CASSPTGQGKETQYF
size: .
V: TRBV5-4
D: TRBD1
J: TRBJ2-5

DNA: TGCGCCAGCAGCCTGGACAGTGAAGGCTACACCTTC
CDR3: CASSLDSEGYTF
size: .
V: TRBV5-1
D: .
J: TRBJ1-2

DNA: TGTGCCAGTAAAGACAGGGGGCGGGTCACTGAAGCTTTCTTT
CDR3: CASKDRGRVTEAFF
size: .
V: TRBV19
D: TRBD1
J: TRBJ1-1

DNA: TGTGCCATCAGTCAGGGCCACTACAGGGGTCCCGATGGGAACACTGAAGCTTTCTTT
CDR3: CAISQGHYRGPDGNTEAFF
size: few
V: TRBV10-3
D: TRBD1
J: TRBJ1-1

DNA: TGTGCCAGCAGCTCTCAGCGGGAGATGGGAGATACGCAGTATTTT
CDR3: CASSSQREMGDTQYF
size: .
V: TRBV7-9
D: TRBD2
J: TRBJ2-3

DNA: TGTGCCAGCAGTGGAAAACAGAGACGCGAGCAGTACTTC
CDR3: CASSGKQRREQYF
size: .
V: TRBV6-4
D: .
J: TRBJ2-7

DNA: TGTGCCAGCAGTGAAAGGGGACAGGGAAAGAATCAGCCCCAGCATTTT
CDR3: CASSERGQGKNQPQHF
size: .
V: TRBV6-4
D: TRBD1
J: TRBJ1-5

DNA: TGTGCCAGCAGTTCCCCATTCCGGGGGGTGGAGACCCAGTACTTC
CDR3: CASSSPFRGVETQYF
size: once
V: TRBV27
D: TRBD2
J: TRBJ2-5

DNA: TGTGCCATCAGTGAGACCCTCGTAACAGGCTCTGGAAACACCATATATTTT
CDR3: CAISETLVTGSGNTIYF
size: .
V: TRBV10-3
D: .
J: TRBJ1-3

DNA: TGTGCCAGCAGCGTGGTGGGGGGGCCGGGGGAGACCCAGTACTTC
CDR3: CASSVVGGPGETQYF
size: .
V: TRBV7-3
D: .
J: TRBJ2-5

DNA: TGTGCCAGTAGTATCTTTTTGAACACTGAAGCTTTCTTT
CDR3: CASSIFLNTEAFF
size: once
V: TRBV19
D: .
J: TRBJ1-1

DNA: TGTGCCATCAGTGAGGGGCAGGGGGCTTACGAGCAGTACTTC
CDR3: CAISEGQGAYEQYF
size: few
V: TRBV10-3
D: TRBD1
J: TRBJ2-7

DNA: TGTGCCAGCAGCTTGCCTAGCGGGGTTAGCTCCTACGAGCAGTACTTC
CDR3: CASSLPSGVSSYEQYF
size: .
V: TRBV5-6
D: TRBD2
J: TRBJ2-7

DNA: TGTGCCTGGAGAGGACTAGCGGGAGAGGTTGAGCAGTTCTTC
CDR3: CAWRGLAGEVEQFF
size: .
V: TRBV30
D: TRBD2
J: TRBJ2-1

DNA: TGTGCCAGCAGCGTAGTCCTAGGGGGAGAGCAGTACTTC
CDR3: CASSVVLGGEQYF
size: few
V: TRBV9
D: .
J: TRBJ2-7

DNA: TGTGCCAGCAGCTTAGGACAGGGCGTCGTAAATGAGCAGTTCTTC
CDR3: CASSLGQGVVNEQFF
size: few
V: TRBV5-8
D: TRBD1
J: TRBJ2-1

DNA: TGTGCCAGCAGCCATGGACAGGGCTACGAGCAGTACTTC
CDR3: CASSHGQGYEQYF
size: .
V: TRBV5-4
D: TRBD1
J: TRBJ2-7

DNA: TGTGCCAGCAGTCCTCAGGGGAGCGGCTACACCTTC
CDR3: CASSPQGSGYTF
size: .
V: TRBV7-9
D: .
J: TRBJ1-2

DNA: TGTGCCAGCAGCCCCGCGGGGGGCGGCACTGAAGCTTTCTTT
CDR3: CASSPAGGGTEAFF
size: .
V: TRBV7-3
D: .
J: TRBJ1-1

DNA: TGCAGCGTCGGACAGTCACCCGAGCAGTACTTC
CDR3: CSVGQSPEQYF
size: .
V: TRBV29-1
D: .
J: TRBJ2-7

DNA: TGTGCCAGCAGCTTCCCGGGACTAGGAAGTGGCGGGGAGCTGTTTTTT
CDR3: CASSFPGLGSGGELFF
size: .
V: TRBV11-2
D: TRBD2
J: TRBJ2-2

DNA: TGTGCCAGCAGGGTGACAGGGATGAACACTGAAGCTTTCTTT
CDR3: CASRVTGMNTEAFF
size: .
V: TRBV25-1
D: TRBD1
J: TRBJ1-1

DNA: TGTGCCAGCAGTCGGAGGGACAGGGGAATAGCGGATGAAAAACTGTTTTTT
CDR3: CASSRRDRGIADEKLFF
size: .
V: TRBV7-9
D: TRBD1
J: TRBJ1-4